A single T cell receptor (beta chain) is shown here with its context. Its specificity is not known. It was with 60 Vbeta and 13 Jbeta primers that the PCR ran. Data came from immunoSEQ multiplex PCR; TCRdb stores just in-frame clones and leaves some out. There are about 140,000 clones in the sample; around 72% occur only once, and 1% to 1.5% lies in the top ten. V was pared by 4 bases and J by 6 bases, with 12 bases of the junction left unmatched. The germline CDR1 and CDR2 sequences are SGHDT and YYEEEE. The CDR3 runs to 15 residues. The sample originates from a study of cytomegalovirus exposure and HLA in healthy donors. Study-level findings and limits: Analysis performed later found 15,000 or so TCR beta sequences associated with HLA alleles at 0.05 false discovery rate. Presence/absence analyses took donor sequencing depth as roughly uniform.

V is TRBV5-6 and J is TRBJ2-7; 8 bases align to TRBD1. Material for sequencing was PBMCs. This TCR came from a woman in her thirties or forties in good health and CMV-seronegative. The CDR3 sequence: CASSPIRTGSSEQYV. Here the CDR3 DNA reads TGTGCCAGCAGCCCGATACGGACAGGGAGCTCCGAGCAGTACGTC.